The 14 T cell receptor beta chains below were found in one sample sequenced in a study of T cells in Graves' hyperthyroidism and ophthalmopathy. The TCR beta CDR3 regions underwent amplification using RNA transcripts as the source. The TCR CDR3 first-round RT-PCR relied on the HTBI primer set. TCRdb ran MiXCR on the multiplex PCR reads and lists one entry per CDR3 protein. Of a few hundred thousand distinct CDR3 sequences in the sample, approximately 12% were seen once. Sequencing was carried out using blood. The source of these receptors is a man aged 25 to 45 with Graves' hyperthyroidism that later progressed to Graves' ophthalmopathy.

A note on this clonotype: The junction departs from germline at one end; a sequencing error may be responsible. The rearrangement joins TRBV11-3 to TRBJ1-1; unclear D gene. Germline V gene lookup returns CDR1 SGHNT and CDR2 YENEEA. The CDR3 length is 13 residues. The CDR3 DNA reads TGCGCCAGCATGGCACAGACGAACACTGAAGCTTTCTTT. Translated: CASMAQTNTEAFF.

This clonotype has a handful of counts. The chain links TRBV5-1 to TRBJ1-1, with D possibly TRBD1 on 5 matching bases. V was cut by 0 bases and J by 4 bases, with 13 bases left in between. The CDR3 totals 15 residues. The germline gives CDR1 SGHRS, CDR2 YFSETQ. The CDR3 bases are TGCGCCAGCAGCTTGGGGGGCGTCGGGGGCACTGAAGCTTTCTTT. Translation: CASSLGGVGGTEAFF.

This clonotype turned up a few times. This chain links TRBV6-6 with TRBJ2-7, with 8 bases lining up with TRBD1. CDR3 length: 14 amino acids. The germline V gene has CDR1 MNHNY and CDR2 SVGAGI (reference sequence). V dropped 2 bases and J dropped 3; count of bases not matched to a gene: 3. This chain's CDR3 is CASSYGTGFYEQYF. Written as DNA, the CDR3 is TGTGCCAGCAGTTACGGGACAGGATTCTACGAGCAGTACTTC.

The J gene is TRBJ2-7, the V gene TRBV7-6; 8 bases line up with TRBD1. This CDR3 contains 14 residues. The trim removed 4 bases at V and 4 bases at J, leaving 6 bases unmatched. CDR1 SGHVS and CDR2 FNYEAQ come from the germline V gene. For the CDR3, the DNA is TGTGCCAGCAGCTCAGGCAGGGGGCTGTACGAGCAGTACTTC. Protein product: CASSSGRGLYEQYF.

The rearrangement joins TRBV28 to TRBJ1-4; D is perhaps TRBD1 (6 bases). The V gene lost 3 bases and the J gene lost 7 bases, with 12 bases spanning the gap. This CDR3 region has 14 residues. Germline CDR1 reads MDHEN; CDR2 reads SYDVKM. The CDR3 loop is CASSFRDISEKLFF. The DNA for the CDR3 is TGTGCCAGCAGTTTCCGGGACATATCTGAAAAACTGTTTTTT. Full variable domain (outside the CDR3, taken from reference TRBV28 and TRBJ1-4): DVKVTQSSRYLVKRTGEKVFLECVQDMDHENMFWYRQDPGLGLRLIYFSYDVKMKEKGDIPEGYSVSREKKERFSLILESASTNQTSMYLCASSFRDISEKLFFGSGTQLSVL.

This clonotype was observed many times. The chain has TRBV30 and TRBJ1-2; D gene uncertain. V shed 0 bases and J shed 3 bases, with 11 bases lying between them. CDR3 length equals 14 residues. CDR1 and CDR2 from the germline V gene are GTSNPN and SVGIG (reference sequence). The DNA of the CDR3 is TGTGCCTGGAGTGTATGGTCGATTTACTATGGCTACACCTTC. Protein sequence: CAWSVWSIYYGYTF.

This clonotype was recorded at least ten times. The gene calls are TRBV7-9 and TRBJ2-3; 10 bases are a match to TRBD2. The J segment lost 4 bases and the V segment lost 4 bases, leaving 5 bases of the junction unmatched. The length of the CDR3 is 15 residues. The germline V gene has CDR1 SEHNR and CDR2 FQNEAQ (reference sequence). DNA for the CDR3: TGTGCCAGCAGCTCGGGACTAGCGTACTCAGATACGCAGTATTTT. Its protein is CASSSGLAYSDTQYF.

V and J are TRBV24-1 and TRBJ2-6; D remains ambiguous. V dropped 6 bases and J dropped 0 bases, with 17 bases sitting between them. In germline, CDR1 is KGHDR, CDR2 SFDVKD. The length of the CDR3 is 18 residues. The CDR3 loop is CATSSTRPHNSGANVLTF. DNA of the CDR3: TGTGCCACCAGTTCAACGAGACCCCATAACTCTGGGGCCAACGTCCTGACTTTC.

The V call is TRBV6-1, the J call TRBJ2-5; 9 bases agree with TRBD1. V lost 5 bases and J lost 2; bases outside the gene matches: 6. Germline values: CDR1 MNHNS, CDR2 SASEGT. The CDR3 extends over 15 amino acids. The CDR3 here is CASSSSDRGQETQYF. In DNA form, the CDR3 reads TGTGCCAGCAGTTCAAGCGACAGGGGGCAAGAGACCCAGTACTTC.

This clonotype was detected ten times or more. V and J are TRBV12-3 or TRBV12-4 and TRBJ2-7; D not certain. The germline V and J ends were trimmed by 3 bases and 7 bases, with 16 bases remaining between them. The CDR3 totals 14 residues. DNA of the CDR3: TGTGCCAGCAGTTTGGGCCAGGAGCTGAGGGAGCAGTACTTC. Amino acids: CASSLGQELREQYF.

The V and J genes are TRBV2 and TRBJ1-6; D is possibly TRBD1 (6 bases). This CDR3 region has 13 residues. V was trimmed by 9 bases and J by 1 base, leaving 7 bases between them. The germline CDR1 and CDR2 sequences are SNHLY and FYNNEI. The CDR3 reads CARQGSYNSPLHF. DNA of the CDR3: TGTGCCAGACAGGGTTCCTATAATTCACCCCTCCACTTT.

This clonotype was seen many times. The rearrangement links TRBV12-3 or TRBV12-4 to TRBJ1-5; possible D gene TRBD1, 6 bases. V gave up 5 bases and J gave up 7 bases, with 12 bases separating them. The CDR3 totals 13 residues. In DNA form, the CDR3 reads TGTGCCAGCAGTGAGGGGGTAGTGCAGCCCCAGCATTTT. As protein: CASSEGVVQPQHF.

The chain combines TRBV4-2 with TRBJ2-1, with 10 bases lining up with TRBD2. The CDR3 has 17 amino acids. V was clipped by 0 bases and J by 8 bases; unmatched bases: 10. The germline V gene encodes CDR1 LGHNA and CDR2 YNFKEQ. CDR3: CASSQESVGLAEYEQFF. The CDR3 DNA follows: TGTGCCAGCAGCCAAGAAAGCGTAGGACTAGCGGAGTATGAGCAGTTCTTC.

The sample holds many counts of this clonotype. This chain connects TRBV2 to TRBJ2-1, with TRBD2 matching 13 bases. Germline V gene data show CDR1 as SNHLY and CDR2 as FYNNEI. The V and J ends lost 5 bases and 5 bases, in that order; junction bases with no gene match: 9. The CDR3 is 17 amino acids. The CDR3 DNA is TGTGCCAGCAGTCCCCCCATCGGGACTAGCGGGGACAATGAGCAGTTCTTC. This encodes CASSPPIGTSGDNEQFF.